This TCR beta chain was sequenced during a study of cytomegalovirus exposure and HLA in healthy donors (dated 2017 in TCRdb). Concerning the study at large: According to a later analysis, one platform produced both the 110 or so validation repertoires and the 666 repertoires of the first cohort. The aim of the study was to test whether cataloging public T cell receptors could identify signatures of past pathogen exposure. Along with the roughly 710-subject first cohort, a separate validation cohort of over 90 different subjects was used. High-throughput TCR immunosequencing, statistical association of individual TCRs with disease status, and machine learning were combined to predict cytomegalovirus infection status.

Regarding this clone: The clone's antigen remains unknown. The record has no base qualities; no much larger clone is one base away.

The research as a whole found: Across donors, most TCR sequences were observed very rarely, whereas some public TCRs were present in many individuals. According to the authors, the approach could potentially be generalized to other disease states and immunological phenotypes. A later analysis found that TCRs clustered in the first cohort also tended to co-occur in the 120 validation repertoires, with more than 90% of cluster scores above 0. All 120 or so repertoires were used to score co-occurrence in the validation cohort in a later analysis, because that analysis had no HLA typing for the cohort. In the study, 164 TCR beta chains were listed as associated with cytomegalovirus. In both the original and validation cohorts, the classifier was reported to diagnose cytomegalovirus status with high specificity and sensitivity. In vitro tests confirmed that a few of the cytomegalovirus-associated TCR beta chains recognize cytomegalovirus antigens.

The protocol used for the library was the immunoSEQ multiplex PCR assay. The study's processing was this. A statistical classification framework was developed to diagnose cytomegalovirus status using the catalog of TCR beta chain sequences. Not all clones reach the TCRdb copy of this immuneACCESS table, which keeps in-frame sequences only. Checked studies attribute under half of the gap to unresolved V genes and leave the rest unexplained. The V and J calls and clone size were taken over from that table, and D and trimming were inferred from the DNA. In all, the sample holds 120,000 to 150,000 clones, and 91% of those were seen once. Together, the top ten hold approximately 0.7% of the sample. CDR1 and CDR2 were assigned from the germline V gene as MGHRA and YSYEKL. V and J are trimmed by 3 bases and 0 bases, and the gene matches miss 2 bases of the junction. The CDR3 starts with the cysteine, ends with the phenylalanine, and has 15 residues. Only the CDR3 region is kept as DNA, spanning 45 bases read in frame from base 1.

The donors were included in the validation cohort of 100 to 150 subjects, a group kept apart from the approximately 700-subject first cohort. The receptor was isolated from a young man in good health and CMV-seronegative. The sample was PBMCs. The rearranged chain carries TRBV4-1 and TRBJ2-3, and 8 junction bases match TRBD2. The nucleotides read TGCGCCAGCAGCCAGGGACTAGGGAGCACAGATACGCAGTATTTT. Its translation is CASSQGLGSTDTQYF.